The next 18 T cell receptor beta chains were all read from a single sample in a study of blood T cell repertoires in COVID-19 (dated by TCRdb to 2019 to 2021). Libraries were made using the immunoSEQ multiplex PCR assay. In its TCRdb copy, this immuneACCESS table keeps in-frame sequences only and misses some clones. Where compared with another copy, unresolved V genes explain less than half of these, and the others have no known cause. The sample table shows 90,000 or so clones, and 80% to 95% are seen once. The top ten hold over 5% of the sample. The source material was peripheral blood. These TCRs come from a man in his late teens or twenties with COVID-19, enrolled during active disease.

This chain joins TRBV24-1 and TRBJ2-7; 8 bases align to TRBD1. CDR3 length equals 15 residues. Germline trimming cut 8 bases from V and 1 base from J; bases unmatched to any gene: 9. The V gene's germline CDR1 is KGHDR and CDR2 SFDVKD. CDR3 sequence: CATTGQGGFSYEQYF. CDR3 DNA: TGTGCCACCACAGGACAGGGAGGTTTTTCCTACGAGCAGTACTTC.

The chain links TRBV4-2 to TRBJ2-1; tentative D call: TRBD2 (8 bases). Trimming left V 6 bases short and J 1 base short, with 16 bases between. The CDR3 spans 16 residues. Germline values: CDR1 LGHNA, CDR2 YNFKEQ. The CDR3 DNA reads as TGTGCCAGCAGAAAGGGGGCGGGAGGATCCTACAATGAGCAGTTCTTC. This codes for CASRKGAGGSYNEQFF.

This chain links TRBV5-8 with TRBJ2-2; perhaps TRBD1 as D (7 bases). The V end was cut by 1 base, the J end by 4 bases, with 11 bases between. CDR3 length equals 15 residues. Germline lookup yields CDR1 SGHTS and CDR2 YDEGEE. CDR3 sequence reads: CASSLSQGGTGELFF. CDR3 nucleotide sequence: TGTGCCAGCAGCTTGAGCCAGGGGGGCACCGGGGAGCTGTTTTTT.

The chain joins TRBV19 to TRBJ1-5; TRBD1 matches 8 bases. This CDR3 has 17 amino acids. The germline CDR1 and CDR2 sequences are LNHDA and SQIVND (reference sequence). Trimming took 3 bases from V and 0 from J; bases not matched to a gene: 7. The CDR3 DNA follows: TGTGCCAGTAGTATTGGGACAGGATCTTATAGCAATCAGCCCCAGCATTTT. Protein: CASSIGTGSYSNQPQHF. Full variable domain (outside the CDR3, taken from reference TRBV19 and TRBJ1-5): DGGITQSPKYLFRKEGQNVTLSCEQNLNHDAMYWYRQDPGQGLRLIYYSQIVNDFQKGDIAEGYSVSREKKESFPLTVTSAQKNPTAFYLCASSIGTGSYSNQPQHFGDGTRLSIL.

This clone was detected once. The chain employs TRBV24-1 and TRBJ2-7; 11 bases are shared with TRBD2. The germline CDR1 and CDR2 sequences are KGHDR and SFDVKD. The CDR3 covers 16 residues. The ends lost 1 base at V and 4 bases at J; junction bases unmatched: 5. The CDR3 reads CATSDFGTSGKYEQYF. For the CDR3, the DNA is TGTGCCACCAGTGATTTTGGGACTAGCGGAAAATACGAGCAGTACTTC.

This chain joins TRBV5-1 and TRBJ2-1, with TRBD2 matching 7 bases. Germline CDR1 and CDR2: SGHRS and YFSETQ. J gave up 7 bases and V 4 bases, and 14 bases lay outside the gene matches. The CDR3 has 16 amino acids. CDR3 DNA: TGCGCCAGCAGCGCCCGACTCAGGAGAGCGGGGAATGAGCAGTTCTTC. Protein sequence: CASSARLRRAGNEQFF.

The chain employs TRBV5-1 and TRBJ2-2, with D maybe TRBD1 (6 bases). With 4 bases removed from V and 3 bases from J, the gap between germline ends came to 19 bases. CDR3 size: 17 residues. From germline, CDR1 is SGHRS and CDR2 YFSETQ. The CDR3 DNA is TGCGCCAGCAGCAAACTACTGACAGGAGGTTACACCGGGGAGCTGTTTTTT. Translating it yields CASSKLLTGGYTGELFF.

The genes are TRBV28 and TRBJ2-7; TRBD2 might be the D (5 bases). Germline V CDR1 and CDR2: MDHEN, SYDVKM. Trimming left V 6 bases short and J 3 bases short, with 15 bases between. This CDR3 is built from 14 residues. The CDR3 loop is CASRRRTEDYEQYF. CDR3 DNA: TGTGCCAGCAGGCGGCGGACGGAGGACTACGAGCAGTACTTC. Based on the CDR3 plus reference TRBV28 and TRBJ2-7, the full variable domain is DVKVTQSSRYLVKRTGEKVFLECVQDMDHENMFWYRQDPGLGLRLIYFSYDVKMKEKGDIPEGYSVSREKKERFSLILESASTNQTSMYLCASRRRTEDYEQYFGPGTRLTVT.

This clone appeared a few times. This rearrangement joins TRBV6-5 to TRBJ1-5; the D gene is possibly TRBD1 (6 bases). The CDR3 spans 13 residues. The V end lost 8 bases, the J end lost 3 bases, and 11 bases lay between the germline ends. CDR1 and CDR2 from the germline V gene are MNHEY and SVGAGI. CDR3 in DNA: TGTGCCAGCCGCGGACAGATCAATCAGCCCCAGCATTTT. Its protein is CASRGQINQPQHF.

The gene calls are TRBV27 and TRBJ1-4, with TRBD1 matching over 9 bases. This CDR3 is built from 15 residues. Germline V gene lookup returns CDR1 MNHEY and CDR2 SMNVEV (reference sequence). The junction had 4 bases not matched to a gene; V was cut back by 0 bases and J by 8 bases. The CDR3 sequence is CASSLSGQGREKLFF. The CDR3 nucleotides are TGTGCCAGCAGTTTATCGGGACAGGGCAGGGAAAAACTGTTTTTT.

V gene TRBV7-9 combines with J gene TRBJ1-2; maybe TRBD1 (5 bases). Trimming left V 7 bases short and J 7 bases short, with 22 bases between. The germline V gene has CDR1 SEHNR and CDR2 FQNEAQ (reference sequence). The CDR3 covers 15 residues. The CDR3 loop reads CASNYIIGGIRGYTF. The DNA for the CDR3 is TGTGCCAGCAACTATATCATCGGGGGAATTCGTGGCTACACCTTC.

V gene TRBV2 combines with J gene TRBJ1-1, with 7 bases aligning to TRBD1. This CDR3 comprises 13 residues. The trim removed 6 bases at V and 1 base at J, leaving 2 bases unmatched. Per germline, CDR1 SNHLY and CDR2 FYNNEI. The DNA of the CDR3 is TGTGCCAGCAGGGGGACAGAGAACACTGAAGCTTTCTTT. Its translation: CASRGTENTEAFF.

This clone was detected once. The rearrangement joins TRBV28 to TRBJ1-5; D is uncertain. This CDR3 contains 14 residues. Germline loops: CDR1 MDHEN, CDR2 SYDVKM. Between the trimmed V and J ends, which lost 6 bases and 6 bases, there was a span of 15 bases. CDR3 coding DNA: TGTGCCAGCAGGCTATATCATGCCCGTCAGCCCCAGCATTTT. Translation gives CASRLYHARQPQHF. Full variable domain (rest looked up from reference TRBV28 and TRBJ1-5): DVKVTQSSRYLVKRTGEKVFLECVQDMDHENMFWYRQDPGLGLRLIYFSYDVKMKEKGDIPEGYSVSREKKERFSLILESASTNQTSMYLCASRLYHARQPQHFGDGTRLSIL.

J is TRBJ1-2 and V is TRBV2; D gene uncertain. CDR1 and CDR2 from the germline V gene are SNHLY and FYNNEI. The V end lost 3 bases, the J end lost 4 bases, and 6 bases lay between the germline ends. The CDR3 length is 12 residues. CDR3: CASSEGIYGYTF. CDR3 DNA sequence: TGTGCCAGCAGTGAGGGCATCTATGGCTACACCTTC.

The CDR3 coding sequence is TGTGCCAGCAGCTTAGTCCCAAACTCTTACGAGCAGTACTTC. This gives the protein CASSLVPNSYEQYF. This rearrangement joins TRBV7-2 to TRBJ2-7; no definite D call. This CDR3 spans 14 amino acids. V lost 1 base and J lost 4, with 11 bases in between. Germline values: CDR1 SGHTA, CDR2 FQGNSA.

The V and J genes are TRBV19 and TRBJ2-2; 7 bases are a match to TRBD1. The CDR3 covers 16 residues. Unmatched junction bases numbered 9, after V lost 4 bases and J lost 4 bases. CDR1 is LNHDA and CDR2 is SQIVND in the germline V gene (reference sequence). CDR3 amino acids: CASSSPDRVATGELFF. The CDR3 nucleotides read TGTGCCAGTAGTAGCCCCGACAGGGTGGCCACCGGGGAGCTGTTTTTT.

The J gene is TRBJ2-1, the V gene TRBV12-3 or TRBV12-4; maybe TRBD2 (6 bases). Trimming pared 5 bases from V and 9 bases from J, leaving 14 bases between. This CDR3 is built from 13 residues. CDR3 DNA: TGTGCCAGCAGTACACGGGGACTGGGTGAGCAGTTCTTC. Protein sequence: CASSTRGLGEQFF.

The chain recombines TRBV20-1 with TRBJ1-1; weak D call: TRBD1 (5 bases). Germline CDR1 DFQATT, CDR2 SNEGSKA (reference sequence). The CDR3 spans 14 residues. The V end was cut by 3 bases, the J end by 3 bases, with 14 bases between. The CDR3 spells CSASTGGWDTEAFF. The CDR3 coding sequence is TGCAGTGCTAGTACCGGGGGGTGGGACACTGAAGCTTTCTTT.